This T cell receptor (beta chain) was documented in a study of spatial heterogeneity in lung cancer. General study points: Ubiquitous expanded tumor TCRs showed up in blood more at resection than follow-up.

Time point denoted: sample taken at primary tumor resection. CDR3 size: 15 residues. V lost 8 bases, J lost 1 base, and 20 bases lay in between. Germline lookup yields CDR1 SQVTM and CDR2 ANQGSEA. TCRdb independently ran MiXCR on the 5' RACE reads; one entry per CDR3 protein. Seen here are under 50,000 distinct CDR3 sequences, roughly 5.2% observed once, and the top ten hold 20% to 30%. In its sample, this clonotype was seen many times. Its antigen is currently unknown. The source is a female donor with early-stage non-small cell lung cancer. Sequenced here: PBMCs, sampled at surgery. The chain recombines TRBV29-1 with TRBJ2-5, with a tentative D call TRBD1 (6 bases). The CDR3 sequence is CSSKKPQGPQETQYF. DNA of the CDR3: TGCAGCTCAAAGAAACCCCAGGGGCCCCAAGAGACCCAGTACTTC.